A selection of T cell receptor beta chains follows, all from one sample in a study of T cell clones after liver transplantation. Data came from immunoSEQ multiplex PCR; TCRdb stores just in-frame clones and leaves some out. In the table there are roughly 100,000 clones, around 84% of which are singletons. Sequenced material: CD4+ T cells from blood, taken approximately 43 months after liver transplant. The receptors derive from a human patient who received a liver transplant. The graft donor may account for some of the T cells. The CDR3 runs from the conserved cysteine through the conserved F or W. The D gene is left open where the match is weak. Some rows mark clone size as missing; the rest say once, few, many or name a class of expanded clone.

TGCGCCAGCACCCCAGGGGCTAGCACAGATACGCAGTATTTT,CASTPGASTDTQYF,NA,14,TRBJ2-3,TRBV5-1,NA
TGTGCCAGCAGCTGGGACAAAATGGGAATCTACGAGCAGTACTTC,CASSWDKMGIYEQYF,NA,15,TRBJ2-7,TRBV6-5,NA
TGTGCCAGCAGTTATGAAGGCAGACTTCGAACCGGGGAGCTGTTTTTT,CASSYEGRLRTGELFF,NA,16,TRBJ2-2,TRBV6-5,NA
TGTGCCAGCAGCGTAGCTTCCCGGTTCAACTATGGCTACACCTTC,CASSVASRFNYGYTF,NA,15,TRBJ1-2,TRBV9,NA
TGTGCCGGTGGGACGGGCTGGGACGAGCAGTACTTC,CAGGTGWDEQYF,NA,12,TRBJ2-7,TRBV6-1,NA
TGTGCCAGCAGCGTAGTTGTGGTTTGGCAAGAACCACGAGAGACCCAGTACTTC,CASSVVVVWQEPRETQYF,NA,18,TRBJ2-5,TRBV9,NA
TGTGCCAGCAGCTTAACGTCGGCCCACTACGAGCAGTACTTC,CASSLTSAHYEQYF,NA,14,TRBJ2-7,TRBV7-6,NA
TGTGCCAGCAGGCGAGGCGGGGGGGACAATGAGCAGTTCTTC,CASRRGGGDNEQFF,TRBD2,14,TRBJ2-1,TRBV25-1,NA
TGCGCCAGCACCAGTGGAGGAGGGATATGGGAGCAGTACTTC,CASTSGGGIWEQYF,NA,14,TRBJ2-7,TRBV5-1,NA
TGTGCCAGCAGTTTATTAGCCTGGACAATGGCAGGGGATTATGGCTACACCTTC,CASSLLAWTMAGDYGYTF,NA,18,TRBJ1-2,TRBV28,NA
TGTGCCAGCACCCCGGCGCTAGCGAGTGGGGAGCAGTTCTTC,CASTPALASGEQFF,NA,14,TRBJ2-1,TRBV9,NA
TGTGCCAGCTCACCCGGGGGAGGGCCCTCACCCCTCCACTTT,CASSPGGGPSPLHF,NA,14,TRBJ1-6,TRBV18,NA
TGTGCCAGCAGCTTGCTCGCACTACAGGGGAACGAGCAGTACTTC,CASSLLALQGNEQYF,TRBD1,15,TRBJ2-7,TRBV5-5,NA
TGTGCCAGCAGTTTGGGTTCGGGGGCCGGCACTGAAGCTTTCTTT,CASSLGSGAGTEAFF,NA,15,TRBJ1-1,TRBV27,many
TGCGCCAGCAGCTTCTCACAGGGGGCAACCTACGAGCAGTACTTC,CASSFSQGATYEQYF,TRBD1,15,TRBJ2-7,TRBV5-1,NA
TGTGCCAGCAGTTACACCCCTGACAGTGAAACCCTCCACTTT,CASSYTPDSETLHF,NA,14,TRBJ1-6,TRBV6-5,NA
TGTGCCAGCAGCTCAACGACAGTGTCGAACACTGAAGCTTTCTTT,CASSSTTVSNTEAFF,NA,15,TRBJ1-1,TRBV5-5,NA
TGTGCCAGCAGCTCGAGCTCCTACGAGCAGTACTTC,CASSSSSYEQYF,NA,12,TRBJ2-7,TRBV7-8,NA
TGTGCCAGCAGTGAAGGAGGAAACACCATATATTTT,CASSEGGNTIYF,NA,12,TRBJ1-3,TRBV2,NA
TGTGCCTGGAGTGAGGGACAGTTGGGGGAGACCCAGTACTTC,CAWSEGQLGETQYF,TRBD1,14,TRBJ2-5,TRBV30,NA
TGCGCCAGCAGCGAACAGGACAGGGTTCGTGAAAAACTGTTTTTT,CASSEQDRVREKLFF,TRBD1,15,TRBJ1-4,TRBV5-1,once
TGCGCCAGCAGCCCGACAGACTCCTACGAGCAGTACTTC,CASSPTDSYEQYF,NA,13,TRBJ2-7,TRBV5-1,NA
TGTGCCAGCAGCTTCGGCCGTGGGGCTTACGAGCAGTACTTC,CASSFGRGAYEQYF,NA,14,TRBJ2-7,TRBV7-9,few
TGTGCCAGCAGTGAAGATGGCGGGAACAATGAGCAGTTCTTC,CASSEDGGNNEQFF,NA,14,TRBJ2-1,TRBV25-1,NA
TGCGCCAGCAACCCCAGGGGGGGCGCAGGGGCCGGGGAGCTGTTTTTT,CASNPRGGAGAGELFF,NA,16,TRBJ2-2,TRBV5-1,NA
TGTGCCAGCACCGACTCGGGACATATGAACACTGAAGCTTTCTTT,CASTDSGHMNTEAFF,NA,15,TRBJ1-1,TRBV5-4,NA
TGTGCCAGCTCACCCGGGACAGGCTCCTACAATGAGCAGTTCTTC,CASSPGTGSYNEQFF,TRBD1,15,TRBJ2-1,TRBV18,NA
TGTGCCAGCAGCCAACTAGAGGGGGCAGGAGAGACCCAGTACTTC,CASSQLEGAGETQYF,TRBD1,15,TRBJ2-5,TRBV14,NA
TGTGCCAGCAGCTTGATTAGCGGGGGTGCCGGGGAGCTGTTTTTT,CASSLISGGAGELFF,TRBD2,15,TRBJ2-2,TRBV7-6,NA
TGCGCCAGCCAGGATCGACCGGGGGGAGGCCCCTACGAGCAGTACTTC,CASQDRPGGGPYEQYF,TRBD2,16,TRBJ2-7,TRBV5-1,NA
TGTGCCAGCAGTGAAACAGAGACTAGCACAGATACGCAGTATTTT,CASSETETSTDTQYF,NA,15,TRBJ2-3,TRBV6-1,NA
TGCGCCAGCAGCTTGCCACCGAGCTACGAGCAGTACTTC,CASSLPPSYEQYF,NA,13,TRBJ2-7,TRBV5-1,NA
TGTGCCAGCAGCCCAAAGGGGGCGCTGGGACTAGCGGGGGCCACATCCTACAATGAGCAGTTCTTC,CASSPKGALGLAGATSYNEQFF,TRBD2,22,TRBJ2-1,TRBV7-6,NA
TGCAGCGCCCGGGACACTCTGGACACTGAAGCTTTCTTT,CSARDTLDTEAFF,NA,13,TRBJ1-1,TRBV29-1,few
TGTGCCAGCAGGGCGACCGGGACTGGCTCCTACGAGCAGTACTTC,CASRATGTGSYEQYF,NA,15,TRBJ2-7,TRBV2,NA
TGTGCCATCAGTGAGTCCGGCACACACTCCTACGAGCAGTACTTC,CAISESGTHSYEQYF,NA,15,TRBJ2-7,TRBV10-3,NA
TGTGCCAGCAGTTCCCCCGATTGGGCGGATCAGCCCCAGCATTTT,CASSSPDWADQPQHF,NA,15,TRBJ1-5,TRBV27,many
TGTGCCAGTGCCGGGGGACTAGCGGGACGAGAGACCCAGTACTTC,CASAGGLAGRETQYF,TRBD2,15,TRBJ2-5,TRBV19,NA
TGTGCCAGCAGTTTCCGGGCCAGGGGCTATGGCTACACCTTC,CASSFRARGYGYTF,NA,14,TRBJ1-2,TRBV28,NA
TGTGCCAGCAGCTTAGGGACGGAATCCTACGAGCAGTACTTC,CASSLGTESYEQYF,NA,14,TRBJ2-7,TRBV11-3,NA
TGTGCCAGCAGCCAATCGCAGAACACTGAAGCTTTCTTT,CASSQSQNTEAFF,NA,13,TRBJ1-1,TRBV14,NA
TGTGCCAGCAGCCAAGGACAGGGCTTATCCTACGAGCAGTACTTC,CASSQGQGLSYEQYF,TRBD1,15,TRBJ2-7,TRBV7-2,NA
TGTGCCAGCAAACTACAGGGGTTGGATGAAGCTTTCTTT,CASKLQGLDEAFF,TRBD1,13,TRBJ1-1,TRBV7-9,NA
TGTGCCAGCAGCTTAGCTCAGGGGGGCAGGGACACTGAAGCTTTCTTT,CASSLAQGGRDTEAFF,TRBD1,16,TRBJ1-1,TRBV7-2,NA
TGCAGTGCCCCCCTGGGGCCCCAGCATTTT,CSAPLGPQHF,NA,10,TRBJ1-5,TRBV20-1,NA
TGTGCCAGCAGCCAAGTCGGGGGGGACTCCTACGAGCAGTACTTC,CASSQVGGDSYEQYF,TRBD2,15,TRBJ2-7,TRBV4-2,NA
TGTGCCAGCAGCTCAGCCCCCATAGGGTTTAGGGAGCAGTTCTTC,CASSSAPIGFREQFF,NA,15,TRBJ2-1,TRBV7-2,NA
TGTGCCAGTAGTAAGACAGGGGGAACGGACACCGGGGAGCTGTTTTTT,CASSKTGGTDTGELFF,TRBD1,16,TRBJ2-2,TRBV19,few
TGCGCCAGCAGTCGACAGGACCCCAACTATGGCTACACCTTC,CASSRQDPNYGYTF,NA,14,TRBJ1-2,TRBV5-1,NA
TGTGCCAGCAGTTTAGGACAGGGGGCTTCTGGCTACACCTTC,CASSLGQGASGYTF,TRBD1,14,TRBJ1-2,TRBV28,NA
TGTGCCAGCAGCGGCAACACAGATACGCAGTATTTT,CASSGNTDTQYF,NA,12,TRBJ2-3,TRBV9,NA
TGCGCCAGCAGCCTCCTTATTGGGGGTACAGATACGCAGTATTTT,CASSLLIGGTDTQYF,NA,15,TRBJ2-3,TRBV4-3,NA
TGTGCCAGCAGCTTTTGGACAGGCGGACAAGAGACCCAGTACTTC,CASSFWTGGQETQYF,TRBD1,15,TRBJ2-5,TRBV13,NA
TGTGCCAGCAGCCCCCGGACTAGCGGGGTGGCAGATACGCAGTATTTT,CASSPRTSGVADTQYF,TRBD2,16,TRBJ2-3,TRBV13,NA
TGTGCCAGTAGTATAGCAGGGCGCGAGCAGTACTTC,CASSIAGREQYF,NA,12,TRBJ2-7,TRBV19,NA
TGCAGCGTCCACGGGGGGCCCGGGGAGCTGTTTTTT,CSVHGGPGELFF,NA,12,TRBJ2-2,TRBV29-1,NA
TGTGCCAGCATAAACACCGGGGAGCTGTTTTTT,CASINTGELFF,NA,11,TRBJ2-2,TRBV6-4,few
TGTGCCAGCAGCTCACCGGGGTGGAACACCGGGGAGCTGTTTTTT,CASSSPGWNTGELFF,NA,15,TRBJ2-2,TRBV7-9,few